The 2 T cell receptor beta chains listed next were all sequenced from one sample in a study of blood T cell repertoires in COVID-19. Repertoires were generated with immunoSEQ multiplex PCR, while TCRdb's copy carries only in-frame clones and drops some. The sample has approximately 240,000 clones; roughly 84% are singletons. The sequencing input was peripheral blood. The receptors originated from a woman aged 40 to 50 with active or convalescent COVID-19.

This clone came up a few times. Other DNA sequences of this sample code for an identical CDR3. The V and J genes are TRBV7-3 and TRBJ2-5, with a possible D match to TRBD1 (6 bases). The germline V gene encodes CDR1 SGHTA and CDR2 FQGTGA. V gave up 1 base and J gave up 5 bases, with 11 bases separating them. CDR3 length: 14 residues. CDR3: CASSLNGGGETQYF. In nucleotides, the CDR3 is TGTGCCAGCAGCTTAAATGGGGGCGGGGAGACCCAGTACTTC. Full variable domain (remainder filled in from reference TRBV7-3 and TRBJ2-5): GAGVSQTPSNKVTEKGKYVELRCDPISGHTALYWYRQSLGQGPEFLIYFQGTGAADDSGLPNDRFFAVRPEGSVSTLKIQRTERGDSAVYLCASSLNGGGETQYFGPGTRLLVL.

The CDR3 loop is CASSSQEGTYNSPLHF. The CDR3 coding sequence is TGTGCCAGCAGTTCCCAGGAGGGAACCTATAATTCACCCCTCCACTTT. This chain uses TRBV28 with TRBJ1-6; D not resolved. Germline CDR1 and CDR2: MDHEN and SYDVKM. The CDR3 has 16 amino acids. V lost 4 bases and J lost 2, with 12 bases in between.